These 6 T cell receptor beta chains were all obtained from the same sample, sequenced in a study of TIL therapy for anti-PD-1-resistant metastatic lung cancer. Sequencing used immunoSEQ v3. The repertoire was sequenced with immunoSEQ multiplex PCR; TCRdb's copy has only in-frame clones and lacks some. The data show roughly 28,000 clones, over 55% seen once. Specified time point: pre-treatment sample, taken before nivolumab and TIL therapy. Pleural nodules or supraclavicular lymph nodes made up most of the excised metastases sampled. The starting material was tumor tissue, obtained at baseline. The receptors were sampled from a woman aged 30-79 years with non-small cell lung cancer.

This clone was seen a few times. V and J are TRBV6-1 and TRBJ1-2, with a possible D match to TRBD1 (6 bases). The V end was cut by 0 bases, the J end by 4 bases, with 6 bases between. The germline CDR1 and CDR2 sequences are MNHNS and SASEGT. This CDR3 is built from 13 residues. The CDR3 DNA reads TGTGCCAGCAGTGAAGCAGGGGGCTATGGCTACACCTTC. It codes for CASSEAGGYGYTF.

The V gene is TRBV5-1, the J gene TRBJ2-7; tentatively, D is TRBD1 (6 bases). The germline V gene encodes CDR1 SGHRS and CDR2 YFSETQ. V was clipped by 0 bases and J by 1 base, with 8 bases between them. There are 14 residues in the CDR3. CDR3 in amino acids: CASSLEGQSYEQYF. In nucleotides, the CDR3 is TGCGCCAGCAGCTTGGAAGGACAGTCCTACGAGCAGTACTTC.

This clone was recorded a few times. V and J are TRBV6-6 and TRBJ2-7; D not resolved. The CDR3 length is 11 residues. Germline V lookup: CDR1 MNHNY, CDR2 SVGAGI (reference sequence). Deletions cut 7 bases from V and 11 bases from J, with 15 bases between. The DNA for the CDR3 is TGTGCCAGCATCCAAGGACCTAGGGAGTACTTC. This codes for CASIQGPREYF.

The CDR3 is CASSYSGYEQYF. DNA of the CDR3: TGTGCCAGCAGCTATAGCGGCTACGAGCAGTACTTC. The gene calls are TRBV7-9 and TRBJ2-7; D possibly corresponds to TRBD2 (6 bases). Trimming left V 4 bases short and J 3 bases short, with 7 bases between. Looked up from germline, CDR1 is SEHNR and CDR2 is FQNEAQ (reference sequence). This CDR3 comprises 12 residues.

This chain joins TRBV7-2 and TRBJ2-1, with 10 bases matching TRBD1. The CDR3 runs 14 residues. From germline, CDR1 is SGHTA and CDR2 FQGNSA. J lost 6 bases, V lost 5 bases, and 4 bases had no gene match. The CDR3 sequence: CASSLRDRGNEQFF. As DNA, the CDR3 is TGTGCCAGCAGCCTTAGGGACAGGGGCAATGAGCAGTTCTTC.

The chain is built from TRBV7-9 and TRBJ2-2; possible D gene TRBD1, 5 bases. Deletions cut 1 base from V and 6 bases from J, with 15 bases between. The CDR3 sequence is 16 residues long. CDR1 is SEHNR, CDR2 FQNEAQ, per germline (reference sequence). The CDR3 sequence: CASSLEGPGKAGELFF. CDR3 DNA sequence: TGTGCCAGCAGCTTAGAAGGCCCAGGGAAGGCCGGGGAGCTGTTTTTT.